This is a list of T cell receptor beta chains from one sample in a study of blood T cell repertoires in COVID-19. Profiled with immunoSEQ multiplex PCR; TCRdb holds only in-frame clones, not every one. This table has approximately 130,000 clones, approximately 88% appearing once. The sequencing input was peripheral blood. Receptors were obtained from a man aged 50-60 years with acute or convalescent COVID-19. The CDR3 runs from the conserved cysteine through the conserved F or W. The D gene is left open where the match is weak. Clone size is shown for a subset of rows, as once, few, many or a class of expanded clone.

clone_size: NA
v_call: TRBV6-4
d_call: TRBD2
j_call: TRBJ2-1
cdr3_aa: CASSELAGEYNEQFF
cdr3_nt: TGTGCCAGCAGTGAACTAGCGGGAGAGTACAATGAGCAGTTCTTC

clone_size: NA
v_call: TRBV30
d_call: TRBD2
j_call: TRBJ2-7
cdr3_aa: CAWSSDPLAGLYEQYF
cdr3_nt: TGTGCCTGGAGTTCGGACCCTCTAGCGGGACTCTACGAGCAGTACTTC

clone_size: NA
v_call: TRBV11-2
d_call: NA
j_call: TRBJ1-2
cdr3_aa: CASSLDSSWPSTF
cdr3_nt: TGTGCCAGCAGCCTGGACAGCAGCTGGCCATCCACCTTC

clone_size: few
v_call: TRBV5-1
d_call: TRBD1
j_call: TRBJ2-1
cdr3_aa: CASRQGYNEQFF
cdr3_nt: TGCGCCAGCAGACAGGGGTACAATGAGCAGTTCTTC

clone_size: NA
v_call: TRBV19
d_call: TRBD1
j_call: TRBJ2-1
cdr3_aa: CASSAWGQYNEQFF
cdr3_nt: TGTGCCAGTAGTGCCTGGGGACAGTACAATGAGCAGTTCTTC

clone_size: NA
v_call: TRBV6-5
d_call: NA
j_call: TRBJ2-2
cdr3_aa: CATGQIPKAAGELFF
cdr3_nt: TGTGCCACCGGACAGATCCCTAAGGCCGCCGGGGAGCTGTTTTTT

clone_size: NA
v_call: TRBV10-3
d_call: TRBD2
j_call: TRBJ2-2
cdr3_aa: CAISQRLAGAGTGELFF
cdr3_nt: TGTGCCATCAGTCAGAGACTAGCGGGAGCGGGGACCGGGGAGCTGTTTTTT

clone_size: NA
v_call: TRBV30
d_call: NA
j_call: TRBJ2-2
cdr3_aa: CARTVAGELFF
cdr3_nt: TGTGCCAGGACGGTAGCCGGGGAGCTGTTTTTT

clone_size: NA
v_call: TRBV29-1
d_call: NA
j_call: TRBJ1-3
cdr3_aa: CSVASSGNTIYF
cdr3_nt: TGCAGCGTTGCCAGCTCTGGAAACACCATATATTTT

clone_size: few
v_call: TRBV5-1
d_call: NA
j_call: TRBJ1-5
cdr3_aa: CASSSGPQGTKFPQHF
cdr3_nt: TGCGCCAGCAGCTCCGGACCACAGGGAACGAAATTTCCCCAGCATTTT

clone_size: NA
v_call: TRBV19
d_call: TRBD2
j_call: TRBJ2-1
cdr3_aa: CASVDVAGGINEQFF
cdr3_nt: TGTGCCAGTGTCGATGTAGCGGGAGGCATCAATGAGCAGTTCTTC

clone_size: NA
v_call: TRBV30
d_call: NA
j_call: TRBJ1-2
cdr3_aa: CAWSVGSRGYTF
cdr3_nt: TGTGCCTGGAGTGTGGGCTCCAGGGGCTACACCTTC

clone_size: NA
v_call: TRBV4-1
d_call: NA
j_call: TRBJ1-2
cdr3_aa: CASSQGLYNYGYTF
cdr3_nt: TGCGCCAGCAGCCAAGGACTGTATAACTATGGCTACACCTTC

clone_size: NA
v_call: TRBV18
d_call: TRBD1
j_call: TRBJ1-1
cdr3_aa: CASSPRQGDTEAFF
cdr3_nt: TGTGCCAGCTCACCACGGCAGGGGGACACTGAAGCTTTCTTT

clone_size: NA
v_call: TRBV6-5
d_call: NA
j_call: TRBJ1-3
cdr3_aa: CASIRVSGNTIYF
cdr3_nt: TGTGCCAGCATCAGGGTCTCTGGAAACACCATATATTTT

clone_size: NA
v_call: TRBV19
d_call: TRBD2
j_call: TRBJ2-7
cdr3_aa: CASSIGGGRSAYEQYF
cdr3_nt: TGTGCCAGTAGTATAGGGGGCGGGAGATCGGCCTACGAGCAGTACTTC

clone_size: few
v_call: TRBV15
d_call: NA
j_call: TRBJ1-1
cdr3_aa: CATSRAAQEVAFF
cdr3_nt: TGTGCCACCAGCAGAGCGGCTCAAGAGGTGGCTTTCTTT

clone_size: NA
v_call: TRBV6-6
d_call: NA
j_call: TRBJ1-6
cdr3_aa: CASSQTDAPLHF
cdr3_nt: TGTGCCAGCAGTCAGACAGACGCACCCCTCCACTTT

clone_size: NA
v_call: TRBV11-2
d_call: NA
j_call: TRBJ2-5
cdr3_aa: CASSQMRTAVPTQYF
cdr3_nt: TGTGCCAGCAGCCAAATGCGGACTGCCGTACCGACCCAGTACTTC

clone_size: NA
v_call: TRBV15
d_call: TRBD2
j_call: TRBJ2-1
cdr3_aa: CATSRVGTSGFYNEQFF
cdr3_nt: TGTGCCACCAGCAGAGTGGGAACTAGCGGGTTTTACAATGAGCAGTTCTTC

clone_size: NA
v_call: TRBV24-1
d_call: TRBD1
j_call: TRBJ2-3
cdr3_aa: CATSDNRGRRTDTQYF
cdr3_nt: TGTGCCACCAGTGATAACAGGGGGCGCAGAACAGATACGCAGTATTTT

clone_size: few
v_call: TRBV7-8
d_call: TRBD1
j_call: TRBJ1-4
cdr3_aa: CASSYDRDGGEKLFF
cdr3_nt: TGTGCCAGCAGCTACGACAGGGACGGTGGTGAAAAACTGTTTTTT

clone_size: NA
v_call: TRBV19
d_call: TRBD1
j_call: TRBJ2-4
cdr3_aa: CASSTTGQGGSRAKNIQYF
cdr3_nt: TGTGCCAGTAGTACGACGGGACAGGGGGGTTCGAGGGCCAAAAACATTCAGTACTTC

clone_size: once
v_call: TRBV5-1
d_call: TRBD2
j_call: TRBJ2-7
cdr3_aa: CASSPTSGRPGEQYF
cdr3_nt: TGCGCCAGCAGCCCCACTAGCGGGAGGCCCGGAGAGCAGTACTTC

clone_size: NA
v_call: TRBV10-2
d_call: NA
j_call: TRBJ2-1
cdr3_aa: CASSESRRGGDNEQFF
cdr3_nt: TGCGCCAGCAGTGAGTCTAGGAGAGGAGGAGACAATGAGCAGTTCTTC

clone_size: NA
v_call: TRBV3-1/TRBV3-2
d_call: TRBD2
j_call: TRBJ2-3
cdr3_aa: CASSQVKGGAGGSDTQYF
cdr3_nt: TGTGCCAGCAGCCAAGTGAAAGGGGGAGCGGGAGGATCAGATACGCAGTATTTT

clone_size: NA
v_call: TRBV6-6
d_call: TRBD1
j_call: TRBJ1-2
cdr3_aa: CASSHRQGVGGYTF
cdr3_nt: TGTGCCAGCAGCCACCGACAGGGGGTCGGTGGCTACACCTTC

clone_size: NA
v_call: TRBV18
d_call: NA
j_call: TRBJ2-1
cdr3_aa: CASSPLSGTGNEQFF
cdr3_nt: TGTGCCAGCTCACCTCTGAGCGGAACTGGGAATGAGCAGTTCTTC

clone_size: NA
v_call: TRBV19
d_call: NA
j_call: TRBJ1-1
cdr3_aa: CASSHSPGGNTEAFF
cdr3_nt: TGTGCCAGTAGCCACAGCCCCGGAGGGAACACTGAAGCTTTCTTT

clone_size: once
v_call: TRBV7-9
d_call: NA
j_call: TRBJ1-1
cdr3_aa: CASSPQSEAFF
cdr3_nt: TGTGCCAGCAGCCCCCAGTCTGAAGCTTTCTTT

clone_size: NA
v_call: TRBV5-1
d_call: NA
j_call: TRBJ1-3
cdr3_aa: CASNERPGSNTIYF
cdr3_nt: TGCGCCAGCAACGAGAGGCCAGGGTCGAACACCATATATTTT

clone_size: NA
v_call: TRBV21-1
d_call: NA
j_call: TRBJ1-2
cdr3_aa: CASETGINYGYTF
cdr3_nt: TGTGCCAGCGAGACAGGGATTAACTATGGCTACACCTTC

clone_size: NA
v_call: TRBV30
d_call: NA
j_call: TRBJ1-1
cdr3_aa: CAWRYFDLPREAFF
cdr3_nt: TGTGCCTGGAGATACTTCGATCTCCCCCGTGAAGCTTTCTTT

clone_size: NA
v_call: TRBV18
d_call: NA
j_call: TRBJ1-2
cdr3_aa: CASSPDGGGYTF
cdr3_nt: TGTGCCAGCTCACCGGATGGCGGTGGCTACACCTTC

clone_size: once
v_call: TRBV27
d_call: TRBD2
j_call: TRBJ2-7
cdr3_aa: CASSLQAAGSGGYEQYF
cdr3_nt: TGTGCCAGCAGTTTACAAGCAGCGGGGAGCGGAGGATACGAGCAGTACTTC

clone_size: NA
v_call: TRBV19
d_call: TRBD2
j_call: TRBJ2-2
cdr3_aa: CASSPGTSDVGELFF
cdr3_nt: TGTGCCAGTAGTCCCGGGACTAGCGACGTCGGGGAGCTGTTTTTT

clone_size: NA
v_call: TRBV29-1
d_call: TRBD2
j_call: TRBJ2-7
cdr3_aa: CSVSRAREYEQYF
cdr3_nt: TGCAGCGTTTCACGGGCGCGGGAGTACGAGCAGTACTTC

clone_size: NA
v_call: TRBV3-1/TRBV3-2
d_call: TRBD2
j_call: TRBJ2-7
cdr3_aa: CASSPASGLGFYEQYF
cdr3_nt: TGTGCCAGCAGCCCAGCGTCGGGACTAGGCTTCTACGAGCAGTACTTC

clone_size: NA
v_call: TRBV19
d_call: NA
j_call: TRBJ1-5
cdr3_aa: CASRRRSGEFGNQPQHF
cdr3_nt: TGTGCCAGTAGGAGGCGGTCGGGAGAATTTGGCAATCAGCCCCAGCATTTT

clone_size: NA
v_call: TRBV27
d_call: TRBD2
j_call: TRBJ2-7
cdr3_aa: CASSSTTSGSKYEQYF
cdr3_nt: TGTGCCAGCAGTTCAACAACGAGCGGGAGTAAGTACGAGCAGTACTTC

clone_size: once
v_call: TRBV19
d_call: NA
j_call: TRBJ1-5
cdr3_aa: CASTRGGYQPQHF
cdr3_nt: TGTGCCAGTACCCGAGGGGGATATCAGCCCCAGCATTTT

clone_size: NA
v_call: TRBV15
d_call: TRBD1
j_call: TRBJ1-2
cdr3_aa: CATSRDRPGQGLNYGYTF
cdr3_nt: TGTGCCACCAGCAGAGATCGGCCAGGACAGGGCCTGAACTATGGCTACACCTTC

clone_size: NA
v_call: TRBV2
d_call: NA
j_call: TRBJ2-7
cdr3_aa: CATLGIAGEQYF
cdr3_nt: TGTGCCACCCTTGGTATCGCGGGTGAGCAGTACTTC

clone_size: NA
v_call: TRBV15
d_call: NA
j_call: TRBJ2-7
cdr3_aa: CATSRSRTRSSYEQYF
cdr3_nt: TGTGCCACCAGCAGGTCGAGGACAAGGAGCTCCTACGAGCAGTACTTC

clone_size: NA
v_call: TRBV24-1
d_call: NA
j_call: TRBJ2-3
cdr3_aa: CATAERGAASDTDTQYF
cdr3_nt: TGTGCCACCGCCGAACGGGGGGCAGCCTCTGACACAGATACGCAGTATTTT

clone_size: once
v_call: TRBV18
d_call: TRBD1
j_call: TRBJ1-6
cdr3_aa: CASSPGTDNSPLHF
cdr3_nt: TGTGCCAGCTCACCCGGGACAGATAATTCACCCCTCCACTTT

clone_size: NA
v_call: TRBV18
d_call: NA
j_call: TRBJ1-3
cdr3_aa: CASFPSQGSGNTIYF
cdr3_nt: TGTGCCAGCTTTCCCTCACAGGGCTCTGGAAACACCATATATTTT

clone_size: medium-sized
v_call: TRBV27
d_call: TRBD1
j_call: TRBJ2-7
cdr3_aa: CASSLSRTGGYEQYF
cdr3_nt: TGTGCCAGCAGTTTATCCAGGACAGGGGGCTACGAGCAGTACTTC

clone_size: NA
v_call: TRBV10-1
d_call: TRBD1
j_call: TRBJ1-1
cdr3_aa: CASSALATGMLEAFF
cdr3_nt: TGCGCCAGCAGTGCCCTCGCGACAGGGATGCTTGAAGCTTTCTTT

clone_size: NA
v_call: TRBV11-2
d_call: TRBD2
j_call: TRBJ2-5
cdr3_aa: CASSPGTRGETQYF
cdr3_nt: TGTGCCAGCAGTCCCGGGACTAGAGGAGAGACCCAGTACTTC

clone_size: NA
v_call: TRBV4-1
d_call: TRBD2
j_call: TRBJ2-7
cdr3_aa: CASSQLSGMGYEQYF
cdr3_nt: TGCGCCAGCAGCCAACTGAGCGGGATGGGCTACGAGCAGTACTTC

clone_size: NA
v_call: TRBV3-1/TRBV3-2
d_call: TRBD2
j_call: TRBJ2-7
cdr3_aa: CASSQPSSGSYEQYF
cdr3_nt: TGTGCCAGCAGCCAACCTTCTAGCGGTTCCTACGAGCAGTACTTC

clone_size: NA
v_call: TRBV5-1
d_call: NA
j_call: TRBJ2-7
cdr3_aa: CASSLAGVAYEQYF
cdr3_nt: TGCGCCAGCAGCTTGGCGGGGGTAGCCTACGAGCAGTACTTC